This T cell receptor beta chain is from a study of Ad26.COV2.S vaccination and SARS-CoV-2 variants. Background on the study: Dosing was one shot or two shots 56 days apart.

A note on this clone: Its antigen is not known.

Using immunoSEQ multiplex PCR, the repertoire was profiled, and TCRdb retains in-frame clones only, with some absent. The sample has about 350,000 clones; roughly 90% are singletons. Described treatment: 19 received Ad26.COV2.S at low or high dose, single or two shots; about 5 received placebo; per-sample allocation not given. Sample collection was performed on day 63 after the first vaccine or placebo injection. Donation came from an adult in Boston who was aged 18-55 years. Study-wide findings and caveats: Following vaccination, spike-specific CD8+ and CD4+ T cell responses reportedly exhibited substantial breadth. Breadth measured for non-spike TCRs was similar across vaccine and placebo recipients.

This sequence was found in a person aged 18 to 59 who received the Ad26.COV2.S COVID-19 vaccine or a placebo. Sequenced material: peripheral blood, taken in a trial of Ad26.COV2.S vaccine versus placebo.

The CDR3 DNA sequence: TGTGCCAGCAGCTCAGCCCGGGTCTCGGAGCAGTTCTTC. It translates to CASSSARVSEQFF. The J gene is TRBJ2-1, the V gene TRBV9, with D unresolved. Trimming took off 4 bases at V and 10 bases at J, with 15 bases between the two ends. This CDR3 is built from 13 residues. Per the germline V gene, CDR1 is SGDLS and CDR2 is YYNGEE.